The rows below give T cell receptor beta chains drawn from one sample of a study of T cell changes during pregnancy in multiple sclerosis. Repertoires were generated with immunoSEQ multiplex PCR, while TCRdb's copy carries only in-frame clones and drops some. The table shows 35,000 to 55,000 clones, with almost 95% occurring only once. Sequenced input: peripheral blood. The receptors shown here come from a female donor with multiple sclerosis, enrolled in a pregnancy study. CDR3s include the opening cysteine and the closing phenylalanine or tryptophan. Each record gives: CDR3 DNA, CDR3 protein, J gene, D gene, V gene, clone size. The D gene is left open where the match is weak. Clone size appears in some rows only: once, few, many, or a class for an expanded clone.

DNA: TGTGCCAGTCACTGGGCGGGAGGCGGGGACACCGGGGAGCTGTTTTTT
CDR3: CASHWAGGGDTGELFF
J: TRBJ2-2
D: TRBD2
V: TRBV9
size: .

DNA: TGTGCCAGCAGCTTGTCAGATCAAGAGACCCAGTACTTC
CDR3: CASSLSDQETQYF
J: TRBJ2-5
D: .
V: TRBV5-6
size: .

DNA: TGTGCCTGGTCTAAACAGGGTAACCACTACGAGCAGTACTTC
CDR3: CAWSKQGNHYEQYF
J: TRBJ2-7
D: .
V: TRBV30
size: .

DNA: TGTGCCAGCAGCAGATCGACAGGGCGTGTGGACATTCAGTACTTC
CDR3: CASSRSTGRVDIQYF
J: TRBJ2-4
D: TRBD1
V: TRBV13
size: .

DNA: TGTGCCAGCAGTCTCTTCTCTGGAAACACCATATATTTT
CDR3: CASSLFSGNTIYF
J: TRBJ1-3
D: .
V: TRBV6-6
size: .

DNA: TGTGCCAGCAGCTTAGATATGGGACAGGGTATCTACAACGAGCAGTACTTC
CDR3: CASSLDMGQGIYNEQYF
J: TRBJ2-7
D: TRBD1
V: TRBV7-9
size: .

DNA: TGTGCCTGGAGTGTAGGGACTAGCGGAGCCTACAATGAGCAGTTCTTC
CDR3: CAWSVGTSGAYNEQFF
J: TRBJ2-1
D: TRBD2
V: TRBV30
size: .

DNA: TGTGCCTGGAGAAAGACAGGGAACTATGGCTACACCTTC
CDR3: CAWRKTGNYGYTF
J: TRBJ1-2
D: TRBD1
V: TRBV30
size: once

DNA: TGTGCCAGCAGCTTAGGTATAGGAGCCTTTTACAATGAGCAGTTCTTC
CDR3: CASSLGIGAFYNEQFF
J: TRBJ2-1
D: .
V: TRBV11-2
size: .

DNA: TGTGCCAGCATTCTTGCGGGACACCTGAACACCGGGGAGCTGTTTTTT
CDR3: CASILAGHLNTGELFF
J: TRBJ2-2
D: .
V: TRBV28
size: .

DNA: TGTGCCAGCAGCCTCGCCCCGGGACAGCCAGGAGGACAGCCCCAGCATTTT
CDR3: CASSLAPGQPGGQPQHF
J: TRBJ1-5
D: TRBD1
V: TRBV28
size: .

DNA: TGTGCCAGCAGCCAATTTCGGCCACGAGGGACATACGAGCAGTACTTC
CDR3: CASSQFRPRGTYEQYF
J: TRBJ2-7
D: .
V: TRBV7-3
size: .

DNA: TGTGCCAGCAGTAGCAACACCGGGGAGCTGTTTTTT
CDR3: CASSSNTGELFF
J: TRBJ2-2
D: .
V: TRBV28
size: .

DNA: TGTGCCAGCAGTTTATCCGGGAGGGTCGCGGGCGGGCAGTACTTC
CDR3: CASSLSGRVAGGQYF
J: TRBJ2-7
D: TRBD2
V: TRBV28
size: .

DNA: TGCGCCAGCAGCCCCGGGACTAATGCGGAGACCCAGTACTTC
CDR3: CASSPGTNAETQYF
J: TRBJ2-5
D: TRBD2
V: TRBV10-1
size: .

DNA: TGTGCCAGCAGCTTAGTCCGCAGGGCGAACACCGGGGAGCTGTTTTTT
CDR3: CASSLVRRANTGELFF
J: TRBJ2-2
D: .
V: TRBV11-2
size: once

DNA: TGTGCCAGCAGCCAATTTGGACTAGCGGGAGGTCTTACTGAGCAGTTCTTC
CDR3: CASSQFGLAGGLTEQFF
J: TRBJ2-1
D: TRBD2
V: TRBV7-2
size: .